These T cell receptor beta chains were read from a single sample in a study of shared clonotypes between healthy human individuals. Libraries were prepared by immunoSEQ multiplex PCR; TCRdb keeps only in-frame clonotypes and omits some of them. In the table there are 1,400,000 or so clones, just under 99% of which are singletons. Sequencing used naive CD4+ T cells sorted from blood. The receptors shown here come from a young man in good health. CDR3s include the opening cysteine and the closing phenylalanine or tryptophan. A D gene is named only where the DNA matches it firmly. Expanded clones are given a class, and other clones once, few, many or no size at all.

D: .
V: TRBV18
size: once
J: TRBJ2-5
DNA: TGTGCCAGCTCACCTCGTACCGGGAACGTACAAGAGACCCAGTACTTC
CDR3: CASSPRTGNVQETQYF

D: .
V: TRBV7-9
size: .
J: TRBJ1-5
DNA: TGTGCCAGCAGCTCGGGGGGATCGGAGCCCCAGCATTTT
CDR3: CASSSGGSEPQHF

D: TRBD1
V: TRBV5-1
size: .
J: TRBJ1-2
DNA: TGCGCCAGCAGCTTGGAGGGGGCTGGTGGCTACACCTTC
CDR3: CASSLEGAGGYTF

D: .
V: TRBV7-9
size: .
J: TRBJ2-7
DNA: TGTGCCAGCAGCTTACCCAGCTCCTACGAGCAGTACTTC
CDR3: CASSLPSSYEQYF

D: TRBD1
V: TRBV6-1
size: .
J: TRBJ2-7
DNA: TGTGCCGGTTCGGGACAGCCTCGTGGCGAGCAGTACTTC
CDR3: CAGSGQPRGEQYF

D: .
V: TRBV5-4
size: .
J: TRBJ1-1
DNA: TGTGCCAGCAGCTTGAGGCAGGGGAACACTGAAGCTTTCTTT
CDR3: CASSLRQGNTEAFF

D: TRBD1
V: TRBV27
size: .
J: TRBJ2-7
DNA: TGTGCCAGCAGTTTACAGTCAGGGGGCGTCTCCGGGAGTTTCGAGCAGTACTTC
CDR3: CASSLQSGGVSGSFEQYF

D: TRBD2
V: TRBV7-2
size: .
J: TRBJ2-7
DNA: TGTGCCAGCAGCTTGGGGACTAGCAGGCCGAAAGAGCAGTACTTC
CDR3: CASSLGTSRPKEQYF

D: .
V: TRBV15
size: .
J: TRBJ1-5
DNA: TGTGCCACAGCGGACAGCCCTCAGCCCCAGCATTTT
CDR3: CATADSPQPQHF

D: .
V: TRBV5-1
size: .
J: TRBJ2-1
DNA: TGCGCCAGCAGCTTGGAACAGAAATACAATGAGCAGTTCTTC
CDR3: CASSLEQKYNEQFF

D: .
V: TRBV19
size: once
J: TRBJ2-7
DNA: TGTGCCAGTAGTATATCTTTATTGGGTTCCCGGTACTTC
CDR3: CASSISLLGSRYF

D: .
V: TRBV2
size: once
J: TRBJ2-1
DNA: TGTGCCAGCCGCCAGAATGCGGATGAGCAGTTCTTC
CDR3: CASRQNADEQFF

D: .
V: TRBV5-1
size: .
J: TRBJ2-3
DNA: TGCGCCAGCAGCTTGGGCGGAGGACTTAGCACAGATACGCAGTATTTT
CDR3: CASSLGGGLSTDTQYF

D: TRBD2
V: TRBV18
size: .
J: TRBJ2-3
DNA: TGTGCCAGCTCACTGGGTAGCGGGAGGCATATAACGTCAGGAGATACGCAGTATTTT
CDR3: CASSLGSGRHITSGDTQYF

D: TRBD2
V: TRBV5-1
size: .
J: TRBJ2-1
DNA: TGCGCCAGCAGCCGGGGGGGACTAGGTCCGAACAATGAGCAGTTCTTC
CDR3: CASSRGGLGPNNEQFF

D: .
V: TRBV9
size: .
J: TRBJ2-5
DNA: TGTGCCAGCAGCGTAGAATCAGAGACCCAGTACTTC
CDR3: CASSVESETQYF

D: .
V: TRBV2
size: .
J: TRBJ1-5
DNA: TGTGCCAGCAGTGATACTAGAAATCAGCCCCAGCATTTT
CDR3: CASSDTRNQPQHF

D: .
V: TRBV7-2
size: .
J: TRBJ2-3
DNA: TGTGCCAGCAGCTTGACAGGAACCAGAACAACAGATACGCAGTATTTT
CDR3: CASSLTGTRTTDTQYF

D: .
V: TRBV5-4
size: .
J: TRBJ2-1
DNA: TGTGCCAGCAGCCGGGACTTTTACAATGAGCAGTTCTTC
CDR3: CASSRDFYNEQFF

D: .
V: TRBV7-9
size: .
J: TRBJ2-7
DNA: TGTGCCAGCAGCCCGACGGACTCCTACGAGCAGTACTTC
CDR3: CASSPTDSYEQYF

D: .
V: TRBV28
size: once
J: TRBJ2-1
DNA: TGTGCCAGCAGTTTTCGTCCAGACCTTGAGCAGTTCTTC
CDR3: CASSFRPDLEQFF

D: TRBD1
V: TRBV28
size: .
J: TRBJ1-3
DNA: TGTGCCAGCAGTTCCGGGACAGGGGTCGGAAACACCATATATTTT
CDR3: CASSSGTGVGNTIYF

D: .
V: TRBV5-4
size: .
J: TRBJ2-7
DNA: TGTGCCAGCAGCTTATCGTATAGTTTCGAGCAGTACTTC
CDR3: CASSLSYSFEQYF

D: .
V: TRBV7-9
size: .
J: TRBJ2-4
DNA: TGTGCCAGCAGCATACAGTCGAACATTCAGTACTTC
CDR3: CASSIQSNIQYF

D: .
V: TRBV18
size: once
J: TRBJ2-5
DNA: TGTGCCAGCTCAGATGTTGAGACCCAGTACTTC
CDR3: CASSDVETQYF

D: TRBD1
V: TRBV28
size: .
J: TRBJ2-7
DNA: TGTGCCACCTCAGGGGGAAATGAGCAGTACTTC
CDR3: CATSGGNEQYF

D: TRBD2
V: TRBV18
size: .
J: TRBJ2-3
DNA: TGTGCCAGCTCACCACCGAAACAGCGGGAGGGCCGGGGCACAGATACGCAGTATTTT
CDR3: CASSPPKQREGRGTDTQYF

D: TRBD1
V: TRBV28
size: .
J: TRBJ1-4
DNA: TGTGCCAGTGGGGGACAGAAGGGAAAACTGTTTTTT
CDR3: CASGGQKGKLFF

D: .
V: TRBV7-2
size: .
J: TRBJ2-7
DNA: TGTGCCAGCAGCATAACACAGGGTAATGGTGCCTACGAGCAGTACTTC
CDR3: CASSITQGNGAYEQYF

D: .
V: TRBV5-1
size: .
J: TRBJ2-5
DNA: TGCGCCAGCATGAGGGGAGCGGCCTTACAAGAGACCCAGTACTTC
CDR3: CASMRGAALQETQYF

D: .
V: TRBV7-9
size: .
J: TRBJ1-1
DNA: TGTGCCAGCAGCTTAAGGAGGGCCACTGAAGCTTTCTTT
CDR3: CASSLRRATEAFF

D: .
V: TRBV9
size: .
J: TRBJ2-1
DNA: TGTGCCAGCAGCGTAGGGCCGGGGAACAATGAGCAGTTCTTC
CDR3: CASSVGPGNNEQFF